This T cell receptor beta chain was observed in a study of control samples from healthy donors and cancer patients. Germline CDR1 and CDR2: SEHNR and FQNEAQ (reference sequence). The CDR3 is made up of 11 amino acids. Trimming pared 4 bases from V and 6 bases from J, leaving 6 bases between. Generated by immunoSEQ multiplex PCR, the TCRdb table keeps only in-frame clones and is missing some. The sample lists some 96,000 clones; about 90% were seen once. This clone has only a few counts. Other DNA sequences in the same sample also yield this CDR3. The TCR originated in a woman aged 45-65 years in good health. The specimen sequenced was blood. This chain connects TRBV7-9 to TRBJ2-5; no clear D gene. The CDR3 nucleotides are TGTGCCAGCAGCTCCTTCCAGACCCAGTACTTC. Translation gives CASSSFQTQYF.